A selection of T cell receptor beta chains follows, all from one sample in a study of shared clonotypes between healthy human individuals. Clones were read by immunoSEQ multiplex PCR, and TCRdb kept only the in-frame ones, dropping some. The sample contains some 2.4 million clones, 80% to 95% of which appear only once. The sequenced material came from naive CD4+ T cells from PBMCs. The origin of the receptors is a man between 18 and 29 years old in good health. Some clones in this sample may be carry-over from other donors' samples. Both conserved end residues are part of each CDR3. Each record gives: J gene, clone size, V gene, D gene, CDR3 protein, CDR3 DNA. The D gene is left open where the match is weak. Expanded clones are given a class, and other clones once, few, many or no size at all.

J gene: TRBJ2-2; clone size: NA; V gene: TRBV7-9; D gene: TRBD2; CDR3 protein: CASSNSGRNTGELFF; CDR3 DNA: TGTGCCAGCAGCAATAGCGGGAGGAACACCGGGGAGCTGTTTTTT
J gene: TRBJ2-7; clone size: NA; V gene: TRBV5-4; D gene: NA; CDR3 protein: CASSLRPGAYEQYF; CDR3 DNA: TGTGCCAGCAGCTTGCGGCCGGGAGCCTACGAGCAGTACTTC
J gene: TRBJ2-7; clone size: NA; V gene: TRBV11-2; D gene: NA; CDR3 protein: CASSLAAGQYF; CDR3 DNA: TGTGCCAGCAGCTTAGCTGCAGGGCAGTACTTC
J gene: TRBJ1-2; clone size: NA; V gene: TRBV4-2; D gene: NA; CDR3 protein: CASSQGGGPSYGYTF; CDR3 DNA: TGTGCCAGCAGCCAAGGAGGGGGTCCCTCCTATGGCTACACCTTC
J gene: TRBJ2-3; clone size: NA; V gene: TRBV18; D gene: TRBD1; CDR3 protein: CASSAVTGGTSSTDTQYF; CDR3 DNA: TGTGCCAGCTCAGCGGTAACAGGGGGCACTTCTAGCACAGATACGCAGTATTTT
J gene: TRBJ2-5; clone size: NA; V gene: TRBV6-6; D gene: NA; CDR3 protein: CASSYWREETQYF; CDR3 DNA: TGTGCCAGCAGTTACTGGAGGGAAGAGACCCAGTACTTC
J gene: TRBJ1-2; clone size: once; V gene: TRBV15; D gene: TRBD1; CDR3 protein: CATSDLTGKYGYTF; CDR3 DNA: TGTGCCACCAGCGACCTGACAGGGAAATATGGCTACACCTTC
J gene: TRBJ2-2; clone size: NA; V gene: TRBV4-2; D gene: TRBD2; CDR3 protein: CASSQDVGGLSGELFF; CDR3 DNA: TGTGCCAGCAGCCAAGATGTGGGAGGGTTGAGCGGGGAGCTGTTTTTT
J gene: TRBJ2-2; clone size: NA; V gene: TRBV11-3; D gene: NA; CDR3 protein: CASSPAGSGHGELFF; CDR3 DNA: TGTGCCAGCAGCCCTGCCGGCTCCGGACACGGGGAGCTGTTTTTT
J gene: TRBJ1-3; clone size: NA; V gene: TRBV7-9; D gene: NA; CDR3 protein: CASSAGYSGNTIYF; CDR3 DNA: TGTGCCAGCAGCGCAGGCTACTCTGGAAACACCATATATTTT
J gene: TRBJ2-7; clone size: NA; V gene: TRBV10-3; D gene: TRBD2; CDR3 protein: CAIRIAGGTYEQYF; CDR3 DNA: TGTGCCATCAGGATAGCGGGGGGTACCTACGAGCAGTACTTC
J gene: TRBJ2-1; clone size: NA; V gene: TRBV27; D gene: TRBD2; CDR3 protein: CASSFSVAGGYGEQFF; CDR3 DNA: TGTGCCAGCAGTTTTTCAGTAGCGGGCGGGTACGGGGAGCAGTTCTTC
J gene: TRBJ2-1; clone size: NA; V gene: TRBV7-9; D gene: NA; CDR3 protein: CASSLLQTEQFF; CDR3 DNA: TGTGCCAGCAGCTTGTTACAGACTGAGCAGTTCTTC
J gene: TRBJ1-1; clone size: NA; V gene: TRBV7-2; D gene: TRBD1; CDR3 protein: CASSLDRGRTEAFF; CDR3 DNA: TGTGCCAGCAGCTTAGACAGGGGGAGAACTGAAGCTTTCTTT
J gene: TRBJ1-4; clone size: NA; V gene: TRBV5-1; D gene: TRBD1; CDR3 protein: CASSPGTGLEKLFF; CDR3 DNA: TGCGCCAGCAGCCCCGGGACAGGGCTTGAAAAACTGTTTTTT
J gene: TRBJ2-3; clone size: NA; V gene: TRBV28; D gene: NA; CDR3 protein: CASSEGGAADTQYF; CDR3 DNA: TGTGCCAGCAGTGAGGGGGGCGCAGCAGATACGCAGTATTTT
J gene: TRBJ1-5; clone size: NA; V gene: TRBV6-1; D gene: NA; CDR3 protein: CASRDLRGSLQPQHF; CDR3 DNA: TGTGCCAGCAGGGACCTTAGGGGGTCTTTGCAGCCCCAGCATTTT
J gene: TRBJ2-3; clone size: NA; V gene: TRBV5-6; D gene: NA; CDR3 protein: CASSSGRQSDTQYF; CDR3 DNA: TGTGCCAGCAGCTCTGGACGACAATCAGATACGCAGTATTTT
J gene: TRBJ2-7; clone size: NA; V gene: TRBV7-3; D gene: NA; CDR3 protein: CASSLGRQYEQYF; CDR3 DNA: TGTGCCAGCAGCTTAGGTCGCCAGTACGAGCAGTACTTC
J gene: TRBJ1-3; clone size: NA; V gene: TRBV6-1; D gene: NA; CDR3 protein: CASSDRAGNTIYF; CDR3 DNA: TGTGCCAGCAGTGACAGGGCCGGAAACACCATATATTTT
J gene: TRBJ1-5; clone size: NA; V gene: TRBV30; D gene: NA; CDR3 protein: CAWSVLRYNQPQHF; CDR3 DNA: TGTGCCTGGAGTGTACTCAGGTACAATCAGCCCCAGCATTTT
J gene: TRBJ1-5; clone size: NA; V gene: TRBV18; D gene: NA; CDR3 protein: CASSHRDSSQPQHF; CDR3 DNA: TGTGCCAGCTCACACAGGGATTCCAGTCAGCCCCAGCATTTT
J gene: TRBJ1-2; clone size: NA; V gene: TRBV27; D gene: TRBD1; CDR3 protein: CASSSLPGQGKRYTF; CDR3 DNA: TGTGCCAGCAGTTCATTGCCGGGACAGGGAAAGCGCTACACCTTC
J gene: TRBJ1-4; clone size: NA; V gene: TRBV19; D gene: NA; CDR3 protein: CASTWTLNEKLFF; CDR3 DNA: TGTGCCAGTACCTGGACCCTTAATGAAAAACTGTTTTTT
J gene: TRBJ2-1; clone size: NA; V gene: TRBV19; D gene: TRBD2; CDR3 protein: CASSPPGRGYNEQFF; CDR3 DNA: TGTGCCAGTAGTCCTCCTGGGCGGGGGTACAATGAGCAGTTCTTC
J gene: TRBJ2-3; clone size: once; V gene: TRBV15; D gene: TRBD1; CDR3 protein: CATSRDRAGGGADTQYF; CDR3 DNA: TGTGCCACCAGCAGAGATAGGGCAGGGGGTGGAGCAGATACGCAGTATTTT
J gene: TRBJ2-1; clone size: NA; V gene: TRBV28; D gene: NA; CDR3 protein: CASSPPGLYNEQFF; CDR3 DNA: TGTGCCAGCAGTCCCCCGGGTCTCTACAATGAGCAGTTCTTC
J gene: TRBJ2-7; clone size: NA; V gene: TRBV7-9; D gene: TRBD1; CDR3 protein: CASSDRDRDEQYF; CDR3 DNA: TGTGCCAGCAGCGACCGGGACAGGGACGAGCAGTACTTC
J gene: TRBJ2-2; clone size: NA; V gene: TRBV7-3; D gene: NA; CDR3 protein: CASSRQQGLLNTGELFF; CDR3 DNA: TGTGCCAGCAGCCGTCAACAGGGACTACTGAACACCGGGGAGCTGTTTTTT
J gene: TRBJ2-5; clone size: NA; V gene: TRBV7-2; D gene: NA; CDR3 protein: CASSFSGETQYF; CDR3 DNA: TGTGCCAGCAGTTTCTCGGGGGAGACCCAGTACTTC
J gene: TRBJ1-2; clone size: NA; V gene: TRBV7-2; D gene: NA; CDR3 protein: CASSLAGYSWYGYTF; CDR3 DNA: TGTGCCAGCAGCTTAGCGGGGTACAGTTGGTATGGCTACACCTTC
J gene: TRBJ2-7; clone size: NA; V gene: TRBV6-5; D gene: TRBD2; CDR3 protein: CASSRSGRTNEQYF; CDR3 DNA: TGTGCCAGCAGCCGTAGCGGGAGAACCAACGAGCAGTACTTC
J gene: TRBJ1-3; clone size: NA; V gene: TRBV11-1; D gene: NA; CDR3 protein: CASSLEPLWTAGNTIYF; CDR3 DNA: TGTGCCAGCAGCTTAGAGCCCCTCTGGACAGCTGGAAACACCATATATTTT
J gene: TRBJ2-5; clone size: NA; V gene: TRBV29-1; D gene: NA; CDR3 protein: CSVVSETALTQYF; CDR3 DNA: TGCAGCGTAGTCTCAGAGACAGCTTTGACCCAGTACTTC
J gene: TRBJ1-3; clone size: NA; V gene: TRBV4-3; D gene: NA; CDR3 protein: CASSPGLMWGIVSSGNTIYF; CDR3 DNA: TGCGCCAGCAGCCCTGGACTAATGTGGGGAATCGTAAGCTCTGGAAACACCATATATTTT
J gene: TRBJ1-2; clone size: NA; V gene: TRBV2; D gene: NA; CDR3 protein: CASSLQRSPTPNYGYTF; CDR3 DNA: TGTGCCAGCAGTCTACAGAGGTCCCCTACCCCTAACTATGGCTACACCTTC